The 5 T cell receptor beta chains given below trace back to one sample, sequenced in a study of T cell responses to AZD1222 COVID-19 vaccine. This table comes from immunoSEQ multiplex PCR, and its TCRdb copy is limited to in-frame clones, with some not included. The table has some 120,000 clones, 80% to 95% seen once. Source: peripheral blood, taken on day 0 of AZD1222 vaccination. These receptor sequences come from an adult in good health.

This clone was seen a single time. J is TRBJ1-5 and V is TRBV3-1 (or the pseudogene TRBV3-2); unclear D gene. V was clipped by 1 base and J by 6 bases, with 10 bases between them. The germline V gene encodes CDR1 LGHDT and CDR2 YNNKEL (reference sequence). The CDR3 is 14 amino acids. The CDR3 coding sequence is TGTGCCAGCAGCCAAGGTAGGGCGACTCAGCCCCAGCATTTT. It is translated as CASSQGRATQPQHF.

J is TRBJ1-1 and V is TRBV18, with D tentatively TRBD1 (6 bases). Germline CDR1 reads KGHSH; CDR2 reads LQKENI. Trimming stripped 4 bases from V and 1 base from J, with 10 bases between. The CDR3 is 14 residues long. CDR3 DNA: TGTGCCAGCTCACTCCGGGACAAGAACACTGAAGCTTTCTTT. It is translated as CASSLRDKNTEAFF.

V usage is TRBV29-1 and J usage is TRBJ1-2; D may be TRBD1 (5 bases). The CDR3 consists of 15 residues. V was pared by 4 bases and J by 2 bases, with 17 bases between. Germline assignment: CDR1 SQVTM and CDR2 ANQGSEA. The CDR3 DNA follows: TGCAGCGTTGCTGGGGGGTCATTCGGCAACTATGGCTACACCTTC. Translating it yields CSVAGGSFGNYGYTF.

The gene calls are TRBV12-5 and TRBJ2-3, with D perhaps matching TRBD1 (6 bases). The CDR3 has 15 amino acids. The germline gives CDR1 LGHNT, CDR2 FRNRAP. Trimming removed 6 bases at V and 6 bases at J, with 19 bases between. The CDR3 is CASGLGIRDTDTQYF. The CDR3 nucleotides are TGTGCTAGTGGCCTCGGTATTCGGGACACGGATACGCAGTATTTT.

The J gene is TRBJ1-2, the V gene TRBV5-1; possibly TRBD1 for D (6 bases). The CDR3 is 14 amino acids. The V end lost 2 bases, the J end lost 3 bases, and 11 bases lay between the germline ends. The germline V gene encodes CDR1 SGHRS and CDR2 YFSETQ. As DNA, the CDR3 is TGCGCCAGCAGCTTCGCACAGGGACACTATGGCTACACCTTC. Translated, it gives CASSFAQGHYGYTF.